This entry describes one T cell receptor beta chain. Its antigen remains unknown. The CDR3 covers 21 residues. Germline assignment: CDR1 SNHLY and CDR2 FYNNEI. With 7 bases clipped from V and 1 base from J, the junction kept 24 bases outside the gene matches. This entry comes from a study of vaccination effects on CD4 cells after COVID-19. Assay used: immunoSEQ multiplex PCR; TCRdb lists only in-frame clones, some missing. The sample contains 67,000 or so clones, about 65% of which appear only once. Antigen-specific CD4+ T cells were expanded with viral peptide pools in the ViraFEST assay before sequencing. Cells that had been cultured for 10 days were the source of isolated CD4+ T cells. The healthy vaccine recipients, who had no prior SARS-CoV-2 infection, showed negative nucleocapsid antibodies. Cultures had half their medium replaced with IL-2 medium on days 3 and 7. The study, taken as a whole, reports: Pronounced clonal contraction occurred in clones induced by infection and by vaccine late after vaccination. Healthy vaccine recipients' vaccine-induced clones were almost all SARS-CoV-2 mono-reactive.

V is TRBV2 and J is TRBJ2-3; TRBD2 agrees at 9 bases. This TCR derives from a human donor who received a COVID-19 vaccine. Source: CD4+ T cells from PBMCs cultured with HCoV-OC43 spike peptides, taken before COVID-19 vaccination. The subset is: HCoV-OC43 spike overlapping peptide pool stimulation. This chain's CDR3 is CASTLSGGKSINALGTDTQYF. As DNA, the CDR3 is TGTGCCAGCACCTTGAGCGGGGGGAAGTCGATTAATGCTCTGGGCACAGATACGCAGTATTTT.